This T cell receptor beta chain was profiled in a study of T cell responses to AZD1222 COVID-19 vaccine. Data came from immunoSEQ multiplex PCR; TCRdb stores just in-frame clones and leaves some out. The sample records fewer than 120,000 clones, 70% to 90% being singletons. With respect to this clone: Distinct nucleotide sequences in the sample also encode this CDR3.

The receptor was isolated from an adult in good health. The material sequenced was peripheral blood, taken on day 0 of AZD1222 vaccination.

The DNA of the CDR3 is TGTGCCAGCACTCAGAGCTCTGGAAACACCATATATTTT. It codes for CASTQSSGNTIYF. This chain links TRBV6-5 with TRBJ1-3; D call uncertain. Germline V gene data show CDR1 as MNHEY and CDR2 as SVGAGI. CDR3 size: 13 residues. Between the trimmed V and J ends, which lost 7 bases and 0 bases, there was a span of 7 bases.